This T cell receptor (beta chain) was sequenced for a study of blood T cell repertoires in COVID-19. V lost 0 bases to trimming and J lost 8 bases, with 16 bases between them. The CDR3 has 15 residues. Germline CDR1 and CDR2: SGHDN and FVKESK. Profiling relied on immunoSEQ multiplex PCR, and the TCRdb table lists in-frame clones only, not all of them. The repertoire holds approximately 250,000 clones, with about 91% as singletons. The chain links TRBV14 to TRBJ1-2; D unclear. This receptor was taken from a woman between 35 and 50 years old with acute COVID-19. Sequenced material: PBMCs or T cells enriched from blood (not recorded which). CDR3 amino acids: CASSQDQLRVQGYTF. The CDR3 nucleotides are TGTGCCAGCAGCCAAGATCAATTGAGGGTTCAAGGCTACACCTTC.